This TCR beta chain was captured in a study of T cell responses to AZD1222 COVID-19 vaccine. Notes on the study in general: It was only six AZD1222 recipients who were seropositive at baseline.

It was second doses at about 4 or about 12 weeks that were pooled. Comments on this clone: Its target is not known.

Produced via immunoSEQ multiplex PCR; TCRdb's table is partial and in-frame only. The table has some 56,000 clones, approximately 92% seen once. The V gene's germline CDR1 is SGHTA and CDR2 FQGNSA. Trimming left V 4 bases short and J 4 bases short, with 13 bases between. The CDR3 contains 14 residues. The chain joins TRBV7-2 to TRBJ1-2; TRBD1 might be the D (6 bases). The origin of this receptor is an adult who received the AZD1222 COVID-19 vaccine. The sequences come from peripheral blood, collected 28 days after the second AZD1222 dose. The CDR3 loop is CASSSPAGAYGYTF. CDR3 nucleotide sequence: TGTGCCAGCAGCTCCCCGGCGGGGGCCTATGGCTACACCTTC.